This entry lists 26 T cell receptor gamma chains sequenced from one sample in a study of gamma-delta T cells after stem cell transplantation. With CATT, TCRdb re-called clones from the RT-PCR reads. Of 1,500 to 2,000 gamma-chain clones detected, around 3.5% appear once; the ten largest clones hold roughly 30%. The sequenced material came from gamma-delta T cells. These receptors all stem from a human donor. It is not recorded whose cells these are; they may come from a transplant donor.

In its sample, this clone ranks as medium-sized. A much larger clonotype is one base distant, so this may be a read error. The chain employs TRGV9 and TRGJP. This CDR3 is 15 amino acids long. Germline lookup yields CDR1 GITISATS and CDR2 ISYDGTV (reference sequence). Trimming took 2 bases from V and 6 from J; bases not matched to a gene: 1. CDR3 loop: CALWEGELGKKIKVF. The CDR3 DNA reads TGTGCCTTGTGGGAGGGAGAGTTGGGCAAAAAAATCAAGGTATTT.

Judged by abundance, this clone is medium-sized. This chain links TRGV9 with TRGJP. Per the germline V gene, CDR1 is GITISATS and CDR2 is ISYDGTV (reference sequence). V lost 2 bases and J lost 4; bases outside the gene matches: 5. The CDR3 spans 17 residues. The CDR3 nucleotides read TGTGCCTTGTGGGAGGCCGAACAAGAGTTGGGCAAAAAAATCAAGGTATTT. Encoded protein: CALWEAEQELGKKIKVF.

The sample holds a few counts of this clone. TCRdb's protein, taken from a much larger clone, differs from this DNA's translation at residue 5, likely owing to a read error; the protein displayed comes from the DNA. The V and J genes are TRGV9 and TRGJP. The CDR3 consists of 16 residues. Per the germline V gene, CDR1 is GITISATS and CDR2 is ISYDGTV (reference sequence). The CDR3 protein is CALWGVLELGKKIKVF. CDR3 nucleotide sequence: TGTGCCTTGTGGGGGGTGCTGGAGTTGGGCAAAAAAATCAAGGTATTT.

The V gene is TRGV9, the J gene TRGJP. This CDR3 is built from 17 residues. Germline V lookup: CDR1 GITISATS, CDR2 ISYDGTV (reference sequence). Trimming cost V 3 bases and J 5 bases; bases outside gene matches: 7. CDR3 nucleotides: TGTGCCTTGTGGGAGCCGCAGGAAGAGTTGGGCAAAAAAATCAAGGTATTT. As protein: CALWEPQEELGKKIKVF.

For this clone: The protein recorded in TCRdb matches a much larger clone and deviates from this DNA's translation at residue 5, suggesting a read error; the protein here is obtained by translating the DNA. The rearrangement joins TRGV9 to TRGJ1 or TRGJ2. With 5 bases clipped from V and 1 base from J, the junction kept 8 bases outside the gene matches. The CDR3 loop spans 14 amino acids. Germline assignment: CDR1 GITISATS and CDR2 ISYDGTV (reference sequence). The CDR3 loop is CALWGTFNYYKKLF. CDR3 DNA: TGTGCCTTGTGGGGGACCTTCAATTATTATAAGAAACTCTTT.

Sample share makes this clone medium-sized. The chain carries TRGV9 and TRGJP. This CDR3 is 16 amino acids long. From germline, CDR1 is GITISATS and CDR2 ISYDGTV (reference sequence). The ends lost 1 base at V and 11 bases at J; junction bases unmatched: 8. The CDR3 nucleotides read TGTGCCTTGTGGGAGGTCCCACGCATGGGCAAAAAAATCAAGGTATTT. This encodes CALWEVPRMGKKIKVF.

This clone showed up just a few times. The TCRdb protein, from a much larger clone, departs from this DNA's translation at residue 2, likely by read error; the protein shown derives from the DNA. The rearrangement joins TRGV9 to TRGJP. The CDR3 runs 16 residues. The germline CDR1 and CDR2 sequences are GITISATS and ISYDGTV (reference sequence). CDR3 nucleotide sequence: TGTACCTTGTGGGCGATAGGAGAGTTGGGCAAAAAAATCAAGGTATTT. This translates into CTLWAIGELGKKIKVF.

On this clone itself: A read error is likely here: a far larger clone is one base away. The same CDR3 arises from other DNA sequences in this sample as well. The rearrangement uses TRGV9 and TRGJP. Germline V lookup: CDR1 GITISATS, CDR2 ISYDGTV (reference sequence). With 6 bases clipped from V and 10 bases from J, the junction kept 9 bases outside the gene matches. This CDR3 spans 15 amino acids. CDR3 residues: CALWTAKLGKKIKVF. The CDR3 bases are TGTGCCTTGTGGACCGCTAAATTGGGCAAAAAAATCAAGGTATTT.

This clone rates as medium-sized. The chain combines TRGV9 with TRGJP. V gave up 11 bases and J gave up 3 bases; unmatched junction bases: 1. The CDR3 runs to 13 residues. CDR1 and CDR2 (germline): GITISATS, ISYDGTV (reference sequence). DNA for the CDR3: TGTGCCTCGCAAGAGTTGGGCAAAAAAATCAAGGTATTT. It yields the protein CASQELGKKIKVF.

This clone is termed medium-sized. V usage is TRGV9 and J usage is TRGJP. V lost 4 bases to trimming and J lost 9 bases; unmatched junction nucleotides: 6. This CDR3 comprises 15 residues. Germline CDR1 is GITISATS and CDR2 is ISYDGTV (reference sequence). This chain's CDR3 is CALWDQGLGKKIKVF. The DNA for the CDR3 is TGTGCCTTGTGGGATCAGGGGTTGGGCAAAAAAATCAAGGTATTT.

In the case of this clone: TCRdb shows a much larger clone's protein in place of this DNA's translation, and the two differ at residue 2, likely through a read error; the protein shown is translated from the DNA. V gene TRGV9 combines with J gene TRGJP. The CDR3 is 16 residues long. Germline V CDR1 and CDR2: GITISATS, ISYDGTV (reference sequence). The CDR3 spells CTLWDLQELGKKIKVF. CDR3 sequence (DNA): TGTACCTTGTGGGACCTGCAAGAGTTGGGCAAAAAAATCAAGGTATTT.

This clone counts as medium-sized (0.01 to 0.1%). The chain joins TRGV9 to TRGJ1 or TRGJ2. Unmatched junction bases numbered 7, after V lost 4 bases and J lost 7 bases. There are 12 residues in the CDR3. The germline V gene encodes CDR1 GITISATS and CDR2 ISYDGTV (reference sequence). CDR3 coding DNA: TGTGCCTTGTGGGATAAGGCCTATAAGAAACTCTTT. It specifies CALWDKAYKKLF.

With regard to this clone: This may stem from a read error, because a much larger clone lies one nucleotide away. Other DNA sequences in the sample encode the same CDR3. The CDR3 sequence: CALWEGKELGKKIKVF. CDR3 nucleotides: TGTGCCTTGTGGGAAGGTAAAGAGTTGGGCAAAAAAATCAAGGTATTT. V is TRGV9 and J is TRGJP. The CDR3 totals 16 residues. CDR1 is GITISATS, CDR2 ISYDGTV, per germline (reference sequence). The ends lost 4 bases at V and 5 bases at J; junction bases unmatched: 5.

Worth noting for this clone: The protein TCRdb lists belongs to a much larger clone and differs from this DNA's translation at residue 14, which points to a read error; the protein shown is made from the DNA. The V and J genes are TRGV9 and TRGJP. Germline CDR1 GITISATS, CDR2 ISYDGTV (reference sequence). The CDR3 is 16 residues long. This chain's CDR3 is CALWEVTELGKKIEVF. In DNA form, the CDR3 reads TGTGCCTTGTGGGAGGTGACAGAGTTGGGCAAAAAAATCGAGGTATTT.

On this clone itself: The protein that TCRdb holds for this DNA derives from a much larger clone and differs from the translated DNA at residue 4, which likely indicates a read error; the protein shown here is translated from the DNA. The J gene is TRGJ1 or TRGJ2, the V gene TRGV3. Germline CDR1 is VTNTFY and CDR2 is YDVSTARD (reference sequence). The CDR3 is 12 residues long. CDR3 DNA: TGTGCCACCCGGGACTATTATTATAAGAAACTCTTT. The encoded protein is CATRDYYYKKLF.

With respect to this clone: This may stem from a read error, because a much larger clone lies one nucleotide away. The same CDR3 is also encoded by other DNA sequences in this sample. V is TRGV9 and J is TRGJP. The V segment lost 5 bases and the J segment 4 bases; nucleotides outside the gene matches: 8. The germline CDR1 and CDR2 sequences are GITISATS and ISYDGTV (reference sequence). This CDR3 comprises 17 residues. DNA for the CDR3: TGTGCCTTGTGGGCGATACCCCAAGAGTTGGGCAAAAAAATCAAGGTATTT. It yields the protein CALWAIPQELGKKIKVF.

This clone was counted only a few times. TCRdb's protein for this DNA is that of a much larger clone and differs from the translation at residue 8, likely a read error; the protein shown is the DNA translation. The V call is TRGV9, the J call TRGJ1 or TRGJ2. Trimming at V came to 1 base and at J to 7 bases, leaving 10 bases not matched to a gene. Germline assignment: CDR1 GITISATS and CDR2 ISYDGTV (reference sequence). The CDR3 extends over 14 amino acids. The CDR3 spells CALWEVGRVYKKLF. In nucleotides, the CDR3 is TGTGCCTTGTGGGAGGTCGGCAGGGTGTATAAGAAACTCTTT.

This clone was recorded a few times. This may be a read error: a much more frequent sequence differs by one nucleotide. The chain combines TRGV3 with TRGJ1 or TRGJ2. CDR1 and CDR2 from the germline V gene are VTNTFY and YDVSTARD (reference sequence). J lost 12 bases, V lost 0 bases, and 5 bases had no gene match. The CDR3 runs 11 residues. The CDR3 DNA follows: TGTGCCACCTGGGACAGGAGCAGGAAACTCTTT. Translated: CATWDRSRKLF.

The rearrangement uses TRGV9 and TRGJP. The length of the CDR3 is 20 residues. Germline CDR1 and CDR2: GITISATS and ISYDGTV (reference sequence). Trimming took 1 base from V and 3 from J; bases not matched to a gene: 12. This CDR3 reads CALWEVRVAPQELGKKIKVF. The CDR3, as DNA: TGTGCCTTGTGGGAGGTAAGGGTAGCCCCGCAAGAGTTGGGCAAAAAAATCAAGGTATTT.

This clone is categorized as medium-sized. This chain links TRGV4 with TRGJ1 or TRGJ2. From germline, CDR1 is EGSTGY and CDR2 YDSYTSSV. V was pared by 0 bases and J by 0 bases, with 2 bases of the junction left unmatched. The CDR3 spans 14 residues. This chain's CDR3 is CATWDGRNYYKKLF. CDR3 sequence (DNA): TGTGCCACCTGGGATGGGAGGAATTATTATAAGAAACTCTTT.

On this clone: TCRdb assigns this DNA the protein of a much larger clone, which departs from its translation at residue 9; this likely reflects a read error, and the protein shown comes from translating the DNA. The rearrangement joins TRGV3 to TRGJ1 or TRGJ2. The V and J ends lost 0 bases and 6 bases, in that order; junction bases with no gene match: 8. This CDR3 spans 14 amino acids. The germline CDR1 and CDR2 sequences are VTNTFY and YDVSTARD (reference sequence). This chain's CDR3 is CATWDRFRCYKKLF. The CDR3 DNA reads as TGTGCCACCTGGGACAGGTTTCGGTGTTATAAGAAACTCTTT.

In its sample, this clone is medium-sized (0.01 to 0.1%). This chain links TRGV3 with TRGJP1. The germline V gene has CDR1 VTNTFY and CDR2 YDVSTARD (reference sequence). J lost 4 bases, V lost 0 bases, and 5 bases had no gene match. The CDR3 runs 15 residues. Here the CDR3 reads CATWDRGGTGWFKIF. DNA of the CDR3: TGTGCCACCTGGGACAGGGGGGGCACTGGTTGGTTCAAGATATTT.

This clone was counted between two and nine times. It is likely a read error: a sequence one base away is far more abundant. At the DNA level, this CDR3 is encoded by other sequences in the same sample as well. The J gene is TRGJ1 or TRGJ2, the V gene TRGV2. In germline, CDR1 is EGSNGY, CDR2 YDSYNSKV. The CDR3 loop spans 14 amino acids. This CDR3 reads CATWDGPMYYKKLF. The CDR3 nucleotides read TGTGCCACTTGGGACGGGCCGATGTATTATAAGAAACTCTTT.

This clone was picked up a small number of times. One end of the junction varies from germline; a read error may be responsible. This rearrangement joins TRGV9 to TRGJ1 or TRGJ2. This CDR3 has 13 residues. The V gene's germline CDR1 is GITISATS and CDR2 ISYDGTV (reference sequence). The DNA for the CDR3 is TGCGCCTTGTGGGAGGCCTCCCCCGTGAAGAAACTCTTT. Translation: CALWEASPVKKLF.

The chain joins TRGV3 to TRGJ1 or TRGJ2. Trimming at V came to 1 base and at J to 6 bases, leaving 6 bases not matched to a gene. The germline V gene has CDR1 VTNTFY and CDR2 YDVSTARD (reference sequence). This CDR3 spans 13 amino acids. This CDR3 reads CATWDSPAYKKLF. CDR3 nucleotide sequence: TGTGCCACCTGGGACAGCCCCGCTTATAAGAAACTCTTT.

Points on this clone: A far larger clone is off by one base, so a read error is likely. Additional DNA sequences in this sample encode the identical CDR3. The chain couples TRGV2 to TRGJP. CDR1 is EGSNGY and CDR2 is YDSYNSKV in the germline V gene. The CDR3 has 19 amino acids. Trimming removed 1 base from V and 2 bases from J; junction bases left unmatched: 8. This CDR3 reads CATWDGTPRQELGKKIKVF. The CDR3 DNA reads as TGTGCCACCTGGGACGGCACCCCGAGGCAAGAGTTGGGCAAAAAAATCAAGGTATTT.